This T cell receptor (beta chain) was documented in a study of control samples from healthy donors and cancer patients. TCRdb's table, derived via immunoSEQ multiplex PCR, lists solely in-frame clones and lacks some. Seen here are about 180,000 clones, 91% observed once, and the top ten hold around 2.2%. Germline values: CDR1 MNHNY, CDR2 SVGAGI (reference sequence). The CDR3 length is 16 residues. Germline trimming cut 4 bases from V and 0 bases from J; bases unmatched to any gene: 5. This clone was seen only once. The chain has TRBV6-6 and TRBJ2-1; 8 nucleotides line up with TRBD1. The sequence came from a woman aged 40 to 50 in good health. Sequenced sample: blood. CDR3 sequence (DNA): TGTGCCAGCAGTTCAACCACAGGGGGCTCCTACAATGAGCAGTTCTTC. Its translation is CASSSTTGGSYNEQFF.